These T cell receptor beta chains were read from a single sample in a study of cytomegalovirus exposure and HLA in healthy donors. The method was immunoSEQ multiplex PCR; TCRdb's version includes in-frame clones alone and lacks a portion of them. Of 150,000 or so clones in the sample, approximately 80% were seen once. Sequencing was performed on PBMCs. These receptors all stem from a man aged 25-45 years in good health and CMV-seropositive. CDR3s include the opening cysteine and the closing phenylalanine or tryptophan. D genes are given only for firm matches. Rows give clone size only sometimes, using once, few, many, or a class for an expanded clone.

size	D	V	J	DNA	CDR3
-	-	TRBV28	TRBJ1-5	TGTGCCAGCAGTCAAACAGATCCCTATAGCAATCAGCCCCAGCATTTT	CASSQTDPYSNQPQHF
-	TRBD1	TRBV7-8	TRBJ2-7	TGTGCCAGCAGCGCTCGGGACAGTCCCTACGAGCAGTACTTC	CASSARDSPYEQYF
once	TRBD1	TRBV9	TRBJ2-2	TGTGCCAGCAGGGGACAGTGGGGGACAGCCGGGGAGCTGTTTTTT	CASRGQWGTAGELFF
-	-	TRBV15	TRBJ1-6	TGTGCCACCAGCAGAGATGCAGGTGGTAATTCACCCCTCCACTTT	CATSRDAGGNSPLHF
-	-	TRBV7-9	TRBJ1-1	TGTGCCAGCAGCTTAAACGCAGGCAATGAAGCTTTCTTT	CASSLNAGNEAFF
once	TRBD1	TRBV30	TRBJ2-2	TGTGCCTGGAGTCAGGGGGTGGGGGCTAACACCGGGGAGCTGTTTTTT	CAWSQGVGANTGELFF
few	-	TRBV4-1	TRBJ2-2	TGCGCCAGCAGCCATGAGGACAGCCTCACCGGGGAGCTGTTTTTT	CASSHEDSLTGELFF
once	TRBD1	TRBV19	TRBJ1-5	TGTGCCAGTCGGGGGACAGGGCATCAGCCCCAGCATTTT	CASRGTGHQPQHF
-	-	TRBV28	TRBJ1-1	TGTGCCAGCACCGGGGGATCTCAGAACACTGAAGCTTTCTTT	CASTGGSQNTEAFF
-	-	TRBV2	TRBJ1-1	TGTGCCAGCAGGAGGAGCACTGAAGCTTTCTTT	CASRRSTEAFF
-	TRBD2	TRBV10-3	TRBJ2-5	TGTGCCATCAGTGGTCTTCCAGTCCCGGGGGGGGTGGGAGAGACCCAGTACTTC	CAISGLPVPGGVGETQYF
-	TRBD1	TRBV5-4	TRBJ2-7	TGTGCCAGCAGCTTGTGGGACAGACTCTACGAGCAGTACTTC	CASSLWDRLYEQYF
once	TRBD1	TRBV5-1	TRBJ1-1	TGCGCCAGCAGCTCAGTAACAGGGGGAGCCATGAACACTGAAGCTTTCTTT	CASSSVTGGAMNTEAFF
-	TRBD2	TRBV11-2	TRBJ2-7	TGTGCCAGCAGAATAGCGGGAGGGCCGGGCGAGCAGTACTTC	CASRIAGGPGEQYF
-	TRBD2	TRBV9	TRBJ2-7	TGTGCCAGCAGCGTGAGCGGGAGGTCCCCCTACGAGCAGTACTTC	CASSVSGRSPYEQYF
-	-	TRBV7-3	TRBJ1-2	TGTGCCAGCAGCCCGACCCCAGGGGATCTCTATGGCTACACCTTC	CASSPTPGDLYGYTF
-	TRBD1	TRBV28	TRBJ1-3	TGTGCCAGCAGAACGGACAGGGTTAACAGAAACACCATATATTTT	CASRTDRVNRNTIYF
-	-	TRBV6-4	TRBJ2-1	TGTGCCAGCAGTGAATCCTGGACTCCTCGGGGTGAGCAGTTCTTC	CASSESWTPRGEQFF
-	TRBD2	TRBV19	TRBJ2-2	TGTGCCAGTAGTATCGGAAGAGCGGGACGGGCCGGGGAGCTGTTTTTT	CASSIGRAGRAGELFF
once	TRBD1	TRBV27	TRBJ2-7	TGTGCCAGCAGTCCGGGACAGAGAATCTACGAGCAGTACTTC	CASSPGQRIYEQYF
-	-	TRBV9	TRBJ2-2	TGTGCCAGCAGCGTACCCCACGGGGAGCTGTTTTTT	CASSVPHGELFF
-	-	TRBV28	TRBJ1-2	TGTGCCAGCATCTCCGGCTACACCTTC	CASISGYTF
-	-	TRBV2	TRBJ2-1	TGTGCCAGCATGGGGGCGTCCATAATACGGTTCTTC	CASMGASIIRFF
few	-	TRBV2	TRBJ1-1	TGTGCCTCGGGGGGCACTGAAGCTTTCTTT	CASGGTEAFF
-	-	TRBV4-1	TRBJ2-2	TGCGCCAGCAGACTTGACAGCCCAAAGGGCACCGGGGAGCTGTTTTTT	CASRLDSPKGTGELFF
once	-	TRBV7-3	TRBJ2-3	TGTGCCAGCAGCCTGCGGGACAGCAGAGATACGCAGTATTTT	CASSLRDSRDTQYF
-	-	TRBV7-2	TRBJ1-1	TGTGCCAGCAGCTTACTGAGGCAGCCTGAAGCTTTCTTT	CASSLLRQPEAFF
-	TRBD2	TRBV7-3	TRBJ2-1	TGTGCCAGCAGCCCATGGGGGGGTTCCTACAATGAGCAGTTCTTC	CASSPWGGSYNEQFF
once	-	TRBV28	TRBJ2-6	TGTGCCAGCAGTTTTCGAGGGTTTCAGCCAGGGGGGAATGGGGCCAACGTCCTGACTTTC	CASSFRGFQPGGNGANVLTF
-	-	TRBV2	TRBJ2-7	TGTGCCAGCAGTGAAAGGGAGTACGAGCAGTACTTC	CASSEREYEQYF
-	-	TRBV20-1	TRBJ1-1	TGCAGTGCTGACGGGGAGAGTACTTTCTTT	CSADGESTFF
few	-	TRBV6-5	TRBJ2-7	TGTGCCAGCAGTTACGGACAGCCCTACGAGCAGTACTTC	CASSYGQPYEQYF
-	-	TRBV5-1	TRBJ2-3	TGCGCCAGCAGCTTGACTAGCCCTAGCACAGATACGCAGTATTTT	CASSLTSPSTDTQYF
-	-	TRBV21-1	TRBJ2-7	TGTGCCAGCAGCAAAGGCAGGACACACTACGAGCAGTACTTC	CASSKGRTHYEQYF
-	-	TRBV2	TRBJ1-2	TGTGCCAGCAGTGAACAGGACACCTATGGCTACACCTTC	CASSEQDTYGYTF
-	TRBD2	TRBV2	TRBJ2-5	TGTGCCAGCAGTGAAGGAATATTAGCGGGGGGCCAAGAGACCCAGTACTTC	CASSEGILAGGQETQYF
-	TRBD2	TRBV29-1	TRBJ2-1	TGCAGCGTTGACTTCACTAGCGGAGGCAATGAGCAGTTCTTC	CSVDFTSGGNEQFF
-	TRBD1	TRBV7-9	TRBJ2-3	TGTGCCAGCACCTGGGGGACAGGGCGCGATACGCAGTATTTT	CASTWGTGRDTQYF
-	-	TRBV2	TRBJ2-3	TGTGCCAGCAGTCGCGGACTGAGCACAGATACGCAGTATTTT	CASSRGLSTDTQYF
-	-	TRBV9	TRBJ2-7	TGTGCCAGCAGCTCCAGGGCCGGGTACGAGCAGTACTTC	CASSSRAGYEQYF
-	-	TRBV28	TRBJ1-3	TGTGCCAGCAGGGGGACAATCGGGCGAGGTCCGAGAGGAAACACCATATATTTT	CASRGTIGRGPRGNTIYF
-	-	TRBV7-9	TRBJ2-3	TGTGCCAGCAGCCGTGGGGAGTTTAGCACAGATACGCAGTATTTT	CASSRGEFSTDTQYF
-	TRBD2	TRBV5-1	TRBJ2-5	TGCGCCAGCAGCTTGGAAAGCGGGATGTTGACCCAGTACTTC	CASSLESGMLTQYF
-	TRBD2	TRBV18	TRBJ2-5	TGTGCCAGCTCACGGGCGGCGGGGGGCTTTGAGACCCAGTACTTC	CASSRAAGGFETQYF
-	TRBD1	TRBV5-4	TRBJ1-2	TGTGCCAGCAGCTCCGGGACAGGGGGTAACTATGGCTACACCTTC	CASSSGTGGNYGYTF